This T cell receptor beta chain was documented in a study of Tregs in tolerant kidney transplant recipients. Clones were sequenced by immunoSEQ multiplex PCR, and TCRdb holds only the in-frame ones, with some missing. The sample includes about 18,000 clones, approximately 85% of them seen just once. Germline V gene sequence: CDR1 SGHAT, CDR2 FQNNGV. The CDR3 is made up of 13 amino acids. Trimming removed 4 bases from V and 5 bases from J, with 9 bases in between. This clone appeared a single time. CD4+CD25+CD127- Tregs, CD4+CD25- non-Tregs, CD4 and CD8 cells were sorted. Regulatory T cells were sorted from thawed PBMCs rested overnight at 37°C with about 210 IU/ml IL-2.

This clonotype originated in a human donor in good health. Sequences were obtained from Tregs from blood. The rearrangement joins TRBV11-2 to TRBJ1-5, with D unresolved. The CDR3 region is CASSYTSDQPQHF. The CDR3 DNA reads as TGTGCCAGCAGCTACACGAGTGATCAGCCCCAGCATTTT. The complete variable domain, with remaining parts taken from reference TRBV11-2 and TRBJ1-5, reads EAGVAQSPRYKIIEKRQSVAFWCNPISGHATLYWYQQILGQGPKLLIQFQNNGVVDDSQLPKDRFSAERLKGVDSTLKIQPAKLEDSAVYLCASSYTSDQPQHFGDGTRLSIL.